Below are 14 T cell receptor beta chains sequenced from a single sample in a study of T-cell memory formation after mild COVID-19. TCRdb re-analysed the 5' RACE reads in MiXCR, keeping a single row per CDR3 protein. This repertoire shows 300,000 to 400,000 distinct CDR3 sequences, about 15% found once; its top ten account for about a fifth. Sequencing was done on a sample of PBMCs or a T cell subset sorted from them (not recorded which). Source of these receptors: a man younger than 35 who had mild COVID-19 (a few samples of this study predate the infection). Cell type and time point are not known.

This clonotype appeared many times. This chain connects TRBV18 to TRBJ2-5, with unresolved D. This CDR3 region has 12 residues. Germline lookup yields CDR1 KGHSH and CDR2 LQKENI. Trimming stripped 3 bases from V and 2 bases from J, with 4 bases between. CDR3 DNA sequence: TGTGCCAGCTCACCGCGACAAGAGACCCAGTACTTC. This codes for CASSPRQETQYF. The full variable domain, in which reference TRBV18 and TRBJ2-5 provide the parts outside the CDR3, is NAGVMQNPRHLVRRRGQEARLRCSPMKGHSHVYWYRQLPEEGLKFMVYLQKENIIDESGMPKERFSAEFPKEGPSILRIQQVVRGDSAAYFCASSPRQETQYFGPGTRLLVL.

This clonotype came up a few times. The chain joins TRBV5-6 to TRBJ2-3, with D possibly being TRBD1 (7 bases). Per the germline V gene, CDR1 is SGHDT and CDR2 is YYEEEE. The CDR3 is 15 amino acids. Trimming left V 6 bases short and J 4 bases short, with 18 bases between. The CDR3 nucleotides are TGTGCCAGCACCATAGGGGGCGGGGCCGCAGATACGCAGTATTTT. This encodes CASTIGGGAADTQYF.

This clonotype was seen repeatedly, ten times or more. This chain links TRBV2 with TRBJ2-3; D is perhaps TRBD2 (7 bases). The CDR3 sequence is 16 residues long. CDR1 and CDR2 (germline): SNHLY, FYNNEI. The V and J ends lost 7 bases and 2 bases respectively, with 19 bases between them. CDR3 loop: CASTLGGLADTDTQYF. In nucleotides, the CDR3 is TGTGCCAGCACCCTAGGGGGGCTAGCGGACACAGATACGCAGTATTTT.

In its sample, this clonotype was seen a few times. The rearrangement links TRBV29-1 to TRBJ1-5; possibly TRBD1 for D (5 bases). V lost 4 bases to trimming and J lost 4 bases, with 11 bases between them. The CDR3 length is 13 residues. CDR1 and CDR2 from the germline V gene are SQVTM and ANQGSEA. The CDR3 region has the DNA TGCAGCGTTGGCCCAGGGCCGAATCAGCCCCAGCATTTT. Translating it yields CSVGPGPNQPQHF.

This clonotype came up a few times. The chain is built from TRBV7-3 and TRBJ2-5; tentative D call: TRBD2 (6 bases). CDR3 size: 13 residues. The germline gives CDR1 SGHTA, CDR2 FQGTGA. Trimming removed 5 bases at V and 4 bases at J, with 11 bases between. The CDR3 region has the DNA TGTGCCAGCAGCCGTAGCGGTTCAGAGACCCAGTACTTC. This encodes CASSRSGSETQYF.

CDR3 sequence (DNA): TGCGCCAGCAGCTTGGCCGCCAGGGGGTACCAAGAGACCCAGTACTTC. Protein product: CASSLAARGYQETQYF. This chain links TRBV5-1 with TRBJ2-5; 7 bases agree with TRBD1. Per germline, CDR1 SGHRS and CDR2 YFSETQ. The CDR3 runs 16 residues. Unmatched junction bases numbered 5, after V lost 0 bases and J lost 0 bases. Full variable domain (remainder filled in from reference TRBV5-1 and TRBJ2-5): KAGVTQTPRYLIKTRGQQVTLSCSPISGHRSVSWYQQTPGQGLQFLFEYFSETQRNKGNFPGRFSGRQFSNSRSEMNVSTLELGDSALYLCASSLAARGYQETQYFGPGTRLLVL.

This chain links TRBV4-2 with TRBJ1-6, with no clear D. Germline V gene lookup returns CDR1 LGHNA and CDR2 YNFKEQ. The CDR3 consists of 15 residues. The V end was cut by 0 bases, the J end by 11 bases, with 14 bases between. CDR3 bases: TGTGCCAGCAGCCAAGATAACCGGTCCCCCACACCCCTCCACTTT. Residues: CASSQDNRSPTPLHF.

The table lists this clonotype with a few counts. The rearrangement joins TRBV4-1 to TRBJ2-1; 11 bases are a match to TRBD2. V trimming: 2 bases; J trimming: 6 bases; junction bases outside the gene matches: 15. Per germline, CDR1 MGHRA and CDR2 YSYEKL. This CDR3 has 19 amino acids. The CDR3 DNA reads as TGCGCCAGCAGCCAAATCACCCGGCGCCTAGCGGGGGGTGGCAATGAGCAGTTCTTC. It specifies CASSQITRRLAGGGNEQFF.

The chain employs TRBV15 and TRBJ1-2, with D perhaps matching TRBD1 (5 bases). CDR3 size: 18 residues. Between the trimmed V and J ends, which lost 5 bases and 2 bases, there was a span of 24 bases. Germline-derived CDR1 and CDR2 are LNHNV and YYDKDF (reference sequence). CDR3 bases: TGTGCCACCAGCCCGGGGGTGGGCAGGAGGCTGCCAAACTATGGCTACACCTTC. Protein: CATSPGVGRRLPNYGYTF.

This chain uses TRBV5-1 with TRBJ1-1; the D is unclear. This CDR3 is built from 14 residues. The germline V and J ends were trimmed by 4 bases and 1 base, with 11 bases remaining between them. Germline assignment: CDR1 SGHRS and CDR2 YFSETQ. The CDR3 DNA is TGCGCCAGCAGCACCGACGGGCGGAACACTGAAGCTTTCTTT. Translated, it gives CASSTDGRNTEAFF.

This chain links TRBV5-6 with TRBJ2-7; D is perhaps TRBD1 (6 bases). The CDR3 runs to 14 residues. V lost 4 bases to trimming and J lost 3 bases, with 14 bases between them. Germline-derived CDR1 and CDR2 are SGHDT and YYEEEE. The CDR3 coding sequence is TGTGCCAGCAGCCCACAGGGTTTTATCTACGAGCAGTACTTC. Amino acid sequence: CASSPQGFIYEQYF.

The chain recombines TRBV12-3 or TRBV12-4 with TRBJ2-7; a possible D gene is TRBD2 (6 bases). Trimming removed 8 bases from V and 3 bases from J, with 14 bases in between. The CDR3 has 13 residues. CDR3 in DNA: TGTGCCAGCGGACGGGGGACTTTCTACGAGCAGTACTTC. Amino acid sequence: CASGRGTFYEQYF.

The chain uses TRBV2 and TRBJ1-3; 10 bases match TRBD1. This CDR3 is built from 14 residues. The ends lost 4 bases at V and 6 bases at J; junction bases unmatched: 3. Per the germline V gene, CDR1 is SNHLY and CDR2 is FYNNEI. CDR3 sequence (DNA): TGTGCCAGCAGTGGGGACAGGGGTTTAAACACCATATATTTT. Amino acid sequence: CASSGDRGLNTIYF. The entire variable domain, with the rest obtained from reference TRBV2 and TRBJ1-3, is as follows: EPEVTQTPSHQVTQMGQEVILRCVPISNHLYFYWYRQILGQKVEFLVSFYNNEISEKSEIFDDQFSVERPDGSNFTLKIRSTKLEDSAMYFCASSGDRGLNTIYFGEGSWLTVV.

The sample holds a few counts of this clonotype. The J gene is TRBJ1-2, the V gene TRBV5-3; 8 bases line up with TRBD1. TRBV5-3 is an ORF; its function is uncertain. Losses at the gene ends were 0 bases for V and 4 bases for J; bases not matched to a gene: 5. This CDR3 has 15 residues. CDR3 bases: TGTGCCAGAAGCTTGGCCGCAGGGGGCTTCTATGGCTACACCTTC. It specifies CARSLAAGGFYGYTF.